A selection of T cell receptor beta chains follows, all from one sample in a study of blood T cell repertoires in COVID-19. TCRdb's table, derived via immunoSEQ multiplex PCR, lists solely in-frame clones and lacks some. In the table there are almost 250,000 clones, approximately 90% of which are singletons. Material for sequencing was PBMCs or T cells enriched from blood (not recorded which). The source is a woman under 40 who had recovered from COVID-19. CDR3s include the opening cysteine and the closing phenylalanine or tryptophan. The D gene is left open where the match is weak. Only part of the rows carry a size: once, few, many, or a class if the clone is expanded.

-,TRBJ2-1,TRBD2,TRBV4-1,CASSPGLAGANEQFF,TGCGCCAGCAGCCCGGGACTAGCGGGAGCCAATGAGCAGTTCTTC
-,TRBJ2-7,-,TRBV9,CASSPTKFNSYEQYF,TGTGCCAGCAGCCCCACAAAGTTTAACTCCTACGAGCAGTACTTC
-,TRBJ1-5,TRBD1,TRBV7-9,CASSLGEAGGQPQHF,TGTGCCAGCAGCTTAGGGGAGGCAGGGGGACAGCCCCAGCATTTT
-,TRBJ2-1,TRBD1,TRBV11-1,CASRSGGGQGSEQFF,TGTGCCAGCAGGTCAGGCGGGGGACAGGGGAGTGAGCAGTTCTTC
-,TRBJ2-4,TRBD2,TRBV19,CASSIRGSKNIQYF,TGTGCCAGTAGTATTCGCGGGAGCAAAAACATTCAGTACTTC
-,TRBJ1-2,TRBD1,TRBV7-9,CASSLGQGTGYTF,TGTGCCAGCAGCTTAGGACAGGGGACGGGCTACACCTTC
-,TRBJ2-7,-,TRBV7-6,CTSSLANVAGEQYF,TGTACCAGCAGCTTGGCAAACGTTGCAGGCGAGCAGTACTTC
-,TRBJ1-1,-,TRBV4-3,CASSQGRDIGTEAFF,TGCGCCAGCAGCCAAGGTCGGGACATTGGCACTGAAGCTTTCTTT
few,TRBJ2-7,TRBD1,TRBV4-3,CASSQSDRGPDEQYF,TGCGCCAGCAGCCAATCGGACAGGGGGCCGGACGAGCAGTACTTC
-,TRBJ2-7,TRBD1,TRBV28,CASRAGQGYEQYF,TGTGCCAGCAGGGCCGGACAGGGGTACGAGCAGTACTTC
-,TRBJ2-7,-,TRBV6-5,CASSFSLTAPYEQYF,TGTGCCAGCAGTTTTTCCCTCACAGCCCCCTACGAGCAGTACTTC
-,TRBJ1-5,TRBD1,TRBV27,CASSSYRGSNQPQHF,TGTGCCAGCAGTTCATACAGGGGTAGCAATCAGCCCCAGCATTTT
-,TRBJ2-7,-,TRBV10-2,CASSEDRSRSYEQYF,TGCGCCAGCAGTGAGGACAGGTCGAGATCCTACGAGCAGTACTTC
-,TRBJ1-2,-,TRBV6-1,CASSESRGGGYTF,TGTGCCAGCAGTGAATCCCGGGGGGGAGGCTACACCTTC
-,TRBJ1-6,TRBD1,TRBV7-9,CASSLSHRGPSPLHF,TGTGCCAGCAGCTTATCTCACAGGGGCCCTTCACCCCTCCACTTT
-,TRBJ2-7,-,TRBV13,CASSLRPGAGGLAYEQYF,TGTGCCAGCAGCTTAAGGCCGGGGGCCGGGGGGCTTGCCTACGAGCAGTACTTC
-,TRBJ1-5,-,TRBV7-2,CASSTRQTNQPQHF,TGTGCCAGCAGCACACGACAGACCAATCAGCCCCAGCATTTT
-,TRBJ1-3,-,TRBV3-1/TRBV3-2,CASLGSGNTIYF,TGTGCCAGCCTAGGATCCGGAAACACCATATATTTT
-,TRBJ1-6,TRBD1,TRBV19,CASNLKQGNSPLHF,TGTGCCAGTAACCTAAAACAGGGGAATTCACCCCTCCACTTT
-,TRBJ1-2,-,TRBV14,CASGATRVDGYTF,TGTGCCAGCGGGGCCACCCGGGTAGATGGCTACACCTTC
-,TRBJ1-4,-,TRBV25-1,CASSAVEINEKLFF,TGTGCCAGCAGTGCGGTGGAGATAAATGAAAAACTGTTTTTT
-,TRBJ2-7,-,TRBV28,CASSRPVTYEQYF,TGTGCCAGCAGTCGTCCCGTAACCTACGAGCAGTACTTC
-,TRBJ1-2,-,TRBV6-5,CASSYRGGGYTF,TGTGCCAGCAGTTACAGGGGCGGTGGCTACACCTTC
-,TRBJ2-1,TRBD2,TRBV6-5,CASSYKSGGTYNEQFF,TGTGCCAGCAGTTACAAGAGCGGGGGGACCTACAATGAGCAGTTCTTC
-,TRBJ1-5,-,TRBV6-2/TRBV6-3,CASSYEGGRNQPQHF,TGTGCCAGCAGTTACGAGGGGGGGAGGAATCAGCCCCAGCATTTT
-,TRBJ1-4,TRBD1,TRBV7-2,CASSSNRGLNEKLFF,TGTGCCAGCAGCTCGAACAGGGGGCTAAATGAAAAACTGTTTTTT
-,TRBJ1-4,-,TRBV7-8,CASSSPVRGTNEKLFF,TGTGCCAGCAGCTCCCCAGTAAGAGGAACTAATGAAAAACTGTTTTTT
-,TRBJ1-6,TRBD1,TRBV7-9,CASSHTYATGFSPLHF,TGTGCCAGCAGCCACACTTATGCGACAGGGTTTTCACCCCTCCACTTT
-,TRBJ1-4,TRBD1,TRBV28,CASTQGARNEKLFF,TGTGCCAGCACCCAGGGGGCTCGGAATGAAAAACTGTTTTTT
few,TRBJ2-2,-,TRBV25-1,CASSVWGPGELFF,TGTGCCAGCAGTGTCTGGGGGCCCGGGGAGCTGTTTTTT
few,TRBJ2-7,TRBD2,TRBV7-9,CASSFDLAGAYEQYF,TGTGCCAGCAGCTTCGATCTAGCGGGAGCCTACGAGCAGTACTTC
-,TRBJ2-1,-,TRBV29-1,CSEAERNEQFF,TGCAGCGAAGCGGAGAGGAATGAGCAGTTCTTC
once,TRBJ1-5,-,TRBV15,CATSNRGIDSNQPQHF,TGTGCCACCAGCAACCGGGGGATAGATAGCAATCAGCCCCAGCATTTT
-,TRBJ1-2,TRBD1,TRBV9,CASSHRGTPGEGHGYTF,TGTGCCAGCAGCCACAGGGGGACGCCAGGGGAGGGGCATGGCTACACCTTC
-,TRBJ2-1,-,TRBV15,CATSTLDPSYNEQFF,TGTGCCACCAGCACACTAGACCCTTCCTACAATGAGCAGTTCTTC
-,TRBJ1-6,TRBD1,TRBV11-3,CASSSGGNSPLHF,TGTGCCAGCAGCTCAGGGGGTAATTCACCCCTCCACTTT
-,TRBJ1-4,-,TRBV29-1,CSPNGPPPQGEKLFF,TGCAGCCCTAATGGCCCCCCTCCACAGGGAGAAAAACTGTTTTTT
-,TRBJ1-2,-,TRBV10-2,CASSDQGNYGYTF,TGCGCCAGCAGTGACCAGGGGAACTATGGCTACACCTTC
-,TRBJ1-3,-,TRBV6-5,CASTTLGAPGNTIYF,TGTGCCAGCACCACGTTAGGGGCGCCTGGAAACACCATATATTTT
-,TRBJ1-5,-,TRBV10-3,CAISESVGSNSNQPQHF,TGTGCCATCAGTGAGTCTGTCGGGTCTAATAGCAATCAGCCCCAGCATTTT
-,TRBJ1-1,TRBD1,TRBV28,CASSLLPGQGGNTEAFF,TGTGCCAGCAGTTTACTCCCGGGACAGGGGGGAAACACTGAAGCTTTCTTT
-,TRBJ2-1,TRBD2,TRBV27,CASSRRYGDYNYNEQFF,TGTGCCAGCAGCCGTCGTTACGGGGACTATAACTACAATGAGCAGTTCTTC
-,TRBJ2-7,TRBD2,TRBV9,CASSKRLAGYEQYF,TGTGCCAGCAGCAAACGACTAGCGGGGTACGAGCAGTACTTC